This T cell receptor beta chain emerged from a study of cytomegalovirus exposure and HLA in healthy donors. Points from the study as a whole: Relative to the approximately 700-donor mean, N-insertions were reportedly fewer in an Asian-associated ancestry cluster in a later analysis. Later on, analysis showed that most CMV-associated TCR beta chains appeared to be HLA-restricted. Common viral pathogens were later found to be apparently linked to several of the most significant clusters. Segments of the TCR beta V type were, in most cases, productive about 87% or about 30% of the time in an earlier analysis.

Germline V gives CDR1 SGHRS, CDR2 YFSETQ. CDR3 size: 16 residues. Trimming took off 4 bases at V and 0 bases at J, with 16 bases between the two ends. A word on this clone: Antigen unknown.

It was with 60 Vbeta and 13 Jbeta primers that the PCR ran. Here immunoSEQ multiplex PCR was the method, and the copy in TCRdb shows in-frame clones only, minus some. There are 150,000 to 200,000 clones in the sample; over 70% occur only once, and approximately 1.2% lies in the top ten. This sequence joins TRBV5-1 and TRBJ1-2; possibly TRBD1 for D (6 bases). The sequenced sample was PBMCs. The clonotype was recovered from a man aged 50-60 years in good health and CMV-seropositive. The CDR3 sequence is CASSLQGPPANYGYTF. CDR3 DNA sequence: TGCGCCAGCAGCCTACAGGGTCCGCCCGCTAACTATGGCTACACCTTC. The full variable domain, rest sourced from reference TRBV5-1 and TRBJ1-2, is KAGVTQTPRYLIKTRGQQVTLSCSPISGHRSVSWYQQTPGQGLQFLFEYFSETQRNKGNFPGRFSGRQFSNSRSEMNVSTLELGDSALYLCASSLQGPPANYGYTFGSGTRLTVV.